The following is a T cell receptor (beta chain) sequence with its context. MiXCR, applied by TCRdb to the PCR reads, yields one record per CDR3 protein. The top ten clones hold roughly 25% of a sample with more than 9,500 distinct CDR3 sequences, roughly 48% of them seen once. The data belong to a study of CD4 and CD8 cells across lung adenocarcinoma regions. Localized lung adenocarcinoma, a non-small cell lung cancer, affected the donors. CDR1 MNHNS and CDR2 SASEGT come from the germline V gene. This CDR3 region has 15 residues. The sequence came from a female donor with lung adenocarcinoma. The CD4 and CD8 labels of this study may be unreliable. This chain links TRBV6-1 with TRBJ2-5; the D is unclear. With the DNA end fitting TRBJ2-7 better, the J assignment may be wrong. The sequenced material came from CD8+ T cells from the margin of a lung tumor. CDR3 DNA sequence: TGTGCCAGCATCCAAGACGGATACCCTACCTACGAGCAGTACTTC. Protein product: CASIQDGYPTYEQYF.